The rows below give T cell receptor beta chains drawn from one sample of a study of metastatic and nonmetastatic thyroid tumors. TCRdb re-called clones from the PCR reads using MiXCR. This table has about 92,000 clones, approximately 15% appearing once. The specimen sequenced was blood. These receptors originate from a female donor with papillary thyroid cancer or a benign thyroid nodule (not recorded which). Some clones in this sample may be carry-over from other donors' samples. Each CDR3 is given with its conserved first and last residue. The order of the fields is clone size, J gene, V gene, D gene, CDR3 DNA, CDR3 protein. D genes are given only for firm matches. Size is stated for part of the rows, as once, few or many counts, or as a class when the clone is expanded.

many,TRBJ2-1,TRBV4-1,TRBD2,TGCGCCAGCAGCCAAGAAGGCCAGCGGGGGTACAATGAGCAGTTCTTC,CASSQEGQRGYNEQFF
few,TRBJ2-1,TRBV11-3,TRBD1,TGTGCCAGCAGCTTAGTGGGGGGCAGGGGGCGCGGTGGATACAATGAGCAGTTCTTC,CASSLVGGRGRGGYNEQFF
many,TRBJ2-7,TRBV11-2,TRBD1,TGTGCCAGCAGCCCCCCGGGACAGGAGTCCTACGAGCAGTACTTC,CASSPPGQESYEQYF
-,TRBJ1-6,TRBV5-5,-,TGTGCCAGCACCTTCCCGGGGACATCCGCTTCACCCCTCCACTTT,CASTFPGTSASPLHF
many,TRBJ1-2,TRBV20-1,-,TGCAGTGCTAGTTTGGGGGCGTCGGGCTACACCTTC,CSASLGASGYTF
many,TRBJ1-5,TRBV13,-,TGTGCCAGCAGCTGGGGGGGGAGAGCAAATCAGCCCCAGCATTTT,CASSWGGRANQPQHF
many,TRBJ1-6,TRBV5-5,-,TGTGCCAGCAGTTACACTGGGGGGGATTCACCCCTCCACTTT,CASSYTGGDSPLHF
many,TRBJ2-6,TRBV6-2/TRBV6-3,TRBD2,TGTGCCAGCAGTTTCCGGGGCGGGGGCTCTGGGGCCAACGTCCTGACTTTC,CASSFRGGGSGANVLTF
many,TRBJ1-3,TRBV25-1,-,TGTGCCAGCAGTGAAGCCCCGGACAGCCGAAACACCATATATTTT,CASSEAPDSRNTIYF
-,TRBJ2-7,TRBV12-3/TRBV12-4,TRBD2,TGTGCCAGCAGTTGGACTAGCGGGGAGCCAATGTCCTACTACGAGCAGTACTTC,CASSWTSGEPMSYYEQYF
many,TRBJ2-5,TRBV20-1,TRBD2,TGCAGTGCGGGAGGGACTTCCCAAGAGACCCAGTACTTC,CSAGGTSQETQYF
many,TRBJ2-1,TRBV6-1,TRBD2,TGTGCCAGCAGTGAACTAGCGGGGGGCCAGAGCTCCTACAATGAGCAGTTCTTC,CASSELAGGQSSYNEQFF
many,TRBJ2-5,TRBV2,TRBD1,TGTGCCAGCAGTCCGGGACAGGGGACAACAGGGACCCAGTACTTC,CASSPGQGTTGTQYF
-,TRBJ2-7,TRBV28,TRBD1,TGTGCCAGCAGTTCATCGGACAGGCTCCACGAGCAGTACTTC,CASSSSDRLHEQYF
many,TRBJ2-3,TRBV5-1,-,TGCGCCAGCAGCAGTTACCAACTCAGCACAGATACGCAGTATTTT,CASSSYQLSTDTQYF
-,TRBJ2-3,TRBV5-1,-,TGCGCCAGCACCGGGGGCAGTAGCACAGATACGCAGTATTTT,CASTGGSSTDTQYF
many,TRBJ1-6,TRBV7-2,-,TGTGCCAGCAGCTTAGGCGGACAGAGCCTAGGGCCCCTCCACTTT,CASSLGGQSLGPLHF